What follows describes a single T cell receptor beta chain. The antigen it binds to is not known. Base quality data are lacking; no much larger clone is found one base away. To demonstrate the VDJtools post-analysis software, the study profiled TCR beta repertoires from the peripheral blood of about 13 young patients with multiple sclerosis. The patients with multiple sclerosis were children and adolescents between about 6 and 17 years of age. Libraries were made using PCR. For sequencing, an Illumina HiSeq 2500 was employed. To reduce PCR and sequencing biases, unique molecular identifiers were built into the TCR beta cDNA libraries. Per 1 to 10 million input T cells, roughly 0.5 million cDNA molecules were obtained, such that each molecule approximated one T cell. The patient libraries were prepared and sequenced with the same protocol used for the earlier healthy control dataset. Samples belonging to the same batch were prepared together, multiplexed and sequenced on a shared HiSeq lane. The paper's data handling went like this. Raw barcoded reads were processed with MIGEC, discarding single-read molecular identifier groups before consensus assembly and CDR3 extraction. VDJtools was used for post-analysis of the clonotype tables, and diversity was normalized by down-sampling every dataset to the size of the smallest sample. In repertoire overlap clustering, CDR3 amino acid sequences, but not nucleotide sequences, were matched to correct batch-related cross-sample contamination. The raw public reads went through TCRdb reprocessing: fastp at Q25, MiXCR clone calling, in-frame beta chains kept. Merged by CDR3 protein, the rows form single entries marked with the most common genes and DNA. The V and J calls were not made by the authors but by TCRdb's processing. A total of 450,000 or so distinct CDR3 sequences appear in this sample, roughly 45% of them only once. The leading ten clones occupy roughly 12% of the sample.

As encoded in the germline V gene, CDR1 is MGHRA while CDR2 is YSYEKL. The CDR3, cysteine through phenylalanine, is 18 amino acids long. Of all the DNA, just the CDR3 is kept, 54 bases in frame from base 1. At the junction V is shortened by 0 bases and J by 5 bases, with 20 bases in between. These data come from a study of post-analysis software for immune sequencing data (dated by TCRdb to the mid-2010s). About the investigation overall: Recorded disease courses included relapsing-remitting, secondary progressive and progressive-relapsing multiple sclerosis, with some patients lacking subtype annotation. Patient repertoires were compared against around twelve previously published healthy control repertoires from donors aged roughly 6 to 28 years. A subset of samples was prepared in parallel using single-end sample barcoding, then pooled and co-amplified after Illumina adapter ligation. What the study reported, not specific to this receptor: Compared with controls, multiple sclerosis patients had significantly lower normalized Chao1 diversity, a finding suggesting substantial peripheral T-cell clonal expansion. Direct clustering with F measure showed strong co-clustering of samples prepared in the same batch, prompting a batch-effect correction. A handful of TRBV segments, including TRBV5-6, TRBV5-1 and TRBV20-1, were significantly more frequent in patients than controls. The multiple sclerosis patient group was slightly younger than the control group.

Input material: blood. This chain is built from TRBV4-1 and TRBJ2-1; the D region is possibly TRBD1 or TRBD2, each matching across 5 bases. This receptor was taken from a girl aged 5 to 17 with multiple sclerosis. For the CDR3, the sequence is CASSQDRSLGRAHNEQFF. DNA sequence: TGCGCCAGCAGCCAAGATCGCTCCTTGGGACGGGCTCACAATGAGCAGTTCTTC.